This T cell receptor (beta chain) was obtained from a study of blood T cell repertoires in COVID-19. At the level of the study: The study drew acute and convalescent COVID-19 samples from the United States, Italy and Spain. T cells, B-cell-depleted T cells, or PBMCs provided the cDNA or gDNA that served as material.

In the study's own analysis: Estimation of nucleated cell counts relied on the amplification of reference gene primers. TCRdb keeps only in-frame clones here, not all; method: immunoSEQ multiplex PCR. That table supplies the V and J calls and clone size; D and trimming were determined from the DNA. Among 250,000 to 350,000 clones, 70% to 90% were seen once, and the ten largest hold about 3%. Trimming removed 2 bases at V and 2 bases at J, with 6 bases between. The CDR3 loop spans 13 amino acids. Germline loops: CDR1 MNHNS, CDR2 SASEGT. Sequences were obtained from peripheral blood. V gene TRBV6-1 combines with J gene TRBJ2-5; D uncertain. This receptor was taken from a woman aged 25 to 39 with active or convalescent COVID-19. CDR3 protein: CASSEQTQETQYF. CDR3 nucleotides: TGTGCCAGCAGTGAACAGACTCAAGAGACCCAGTACTTC.